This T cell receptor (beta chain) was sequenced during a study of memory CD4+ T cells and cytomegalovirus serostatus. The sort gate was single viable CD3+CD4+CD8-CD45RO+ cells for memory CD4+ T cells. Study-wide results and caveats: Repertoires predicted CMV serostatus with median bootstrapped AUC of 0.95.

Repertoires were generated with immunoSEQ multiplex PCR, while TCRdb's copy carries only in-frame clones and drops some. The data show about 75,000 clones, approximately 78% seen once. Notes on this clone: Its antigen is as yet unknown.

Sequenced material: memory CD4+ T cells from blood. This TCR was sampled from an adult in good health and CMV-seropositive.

The CDR3 loop reads CASSHRGGKNIQYF. CDR3 nucleotides: TGTGCCAGCAGCCACAGGGGAGGCAAAAACATTCAGTACTTC. The chain joins TRBV14 to TRBJ2-4; D tentatively fits TRBD1 or TRBD2 (6 bases each). The CDR3 spans 14 residues. With 3 bases removed from V and 3 bases from J, the gap between germline ends came to 9 bases. Germline V gives CDR1 SGHDN, CDR2 FVKESK.